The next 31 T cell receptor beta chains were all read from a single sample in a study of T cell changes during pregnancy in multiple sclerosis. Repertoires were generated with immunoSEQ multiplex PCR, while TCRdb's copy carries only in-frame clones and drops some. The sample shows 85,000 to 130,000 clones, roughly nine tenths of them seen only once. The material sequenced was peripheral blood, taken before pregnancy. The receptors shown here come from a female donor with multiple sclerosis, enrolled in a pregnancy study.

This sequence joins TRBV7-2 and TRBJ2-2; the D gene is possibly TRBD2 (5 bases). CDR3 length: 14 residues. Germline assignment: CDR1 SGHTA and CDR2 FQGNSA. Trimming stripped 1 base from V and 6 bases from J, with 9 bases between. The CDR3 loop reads CASSLVSVPGELFF. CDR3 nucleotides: TGTGCCAGCAGCTTAGTTAGCGTCCCCGGGGAGCTGTTTTTT.

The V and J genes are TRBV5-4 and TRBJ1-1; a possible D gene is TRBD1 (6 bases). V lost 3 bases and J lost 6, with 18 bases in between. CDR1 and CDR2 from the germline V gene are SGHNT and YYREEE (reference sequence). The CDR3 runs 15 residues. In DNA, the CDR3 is TGTGCCAGCAGCTCCGGGGAGGGGGTGGAGGCTGAAGCTTTCTTT. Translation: CASSSGEGVEAEAFF.

In nucleotides, the CDR3 is TGCGCCAGCAGCTCGTTGACAGGGCCAGAGACCCAGTACTTC. Translated: CASSSLTGPETQYF. This chain joins TRBV5-1 and TRBJ2-5; 7 nucleotides agree with TRBD1. Germline CDR1 SGHRS, CDR2 YFSETQ. Unmatched junction bases numbered 6, after V lost 3 bases and J lost 4 bases. The CDR3 contains 14 residues.

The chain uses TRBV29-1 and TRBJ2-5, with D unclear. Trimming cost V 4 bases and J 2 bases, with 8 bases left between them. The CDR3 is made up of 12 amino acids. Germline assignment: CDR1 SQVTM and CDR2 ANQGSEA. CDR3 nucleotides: TGCAGCGTTGTCGGGTCTCAAGAGACCCAGTACTTC. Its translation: CSVVGSQETQYF.

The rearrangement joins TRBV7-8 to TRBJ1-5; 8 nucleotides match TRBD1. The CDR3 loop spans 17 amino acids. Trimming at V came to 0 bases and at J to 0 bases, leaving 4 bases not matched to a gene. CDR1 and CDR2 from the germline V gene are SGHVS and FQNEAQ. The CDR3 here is CASSLARQGASNQPQHF. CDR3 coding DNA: TGTGCCAGCAGCTTAGCGAGGCAGGGGGCTAGCAATCAGCCCCAGCATTTT.

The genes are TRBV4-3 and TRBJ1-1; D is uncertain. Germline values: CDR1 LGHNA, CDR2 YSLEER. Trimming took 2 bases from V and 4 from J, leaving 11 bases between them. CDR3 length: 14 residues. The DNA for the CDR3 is TGCGCCAGCAGCCAACTCACGGAGGGCACTGAAGCTTTCTTT. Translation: CASSQLTEGTEAFF.

The CDR3 nucleotides read TGTGCCAGCAGCAAAGGGGTGGGAGGTAATGAAAAACTGTTTTTT. Encoded protein: CASSKGVGGNEKLFF. This rearrangement joins TRBV21-1 to TRBJ1-4. TRBV21-1 counts as a pseudogene. This CDR3 region has 15 residues.

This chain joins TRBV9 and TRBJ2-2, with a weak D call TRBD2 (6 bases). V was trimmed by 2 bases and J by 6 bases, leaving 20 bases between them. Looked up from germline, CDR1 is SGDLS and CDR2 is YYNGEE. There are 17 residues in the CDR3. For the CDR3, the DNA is TGTGCCAGCAGCGTTTTATCCGGGACTTCTAACGCCGGGGAGCTGTTTTTT. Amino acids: CASSVLSGTSNAGELFF.

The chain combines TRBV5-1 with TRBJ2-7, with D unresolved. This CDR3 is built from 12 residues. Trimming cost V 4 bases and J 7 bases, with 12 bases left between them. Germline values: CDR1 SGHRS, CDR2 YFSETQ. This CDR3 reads CASSGGTWEQYF. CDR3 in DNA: TGCGCCAGCAGCGGCGGTACTTGGGAGCAGTACTTC.

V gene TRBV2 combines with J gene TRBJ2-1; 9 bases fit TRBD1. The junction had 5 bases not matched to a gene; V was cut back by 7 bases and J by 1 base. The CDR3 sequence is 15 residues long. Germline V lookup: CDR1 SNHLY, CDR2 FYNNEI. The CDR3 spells CASMTGTGSYNEQFF. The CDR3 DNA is TGTGCCAGCATGACCGGGACAGGGTCCTACAATGAGCAGTTCTTC.

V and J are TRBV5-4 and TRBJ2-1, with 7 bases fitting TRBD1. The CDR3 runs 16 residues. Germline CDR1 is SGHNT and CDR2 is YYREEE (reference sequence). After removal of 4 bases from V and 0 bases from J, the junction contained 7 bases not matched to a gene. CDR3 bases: TGTGCCAGCAGCCTTGGGACAGCAAGCTCCTACAATGAGCAGTTCTTC. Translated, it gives CASSLGTASSYNEQFF. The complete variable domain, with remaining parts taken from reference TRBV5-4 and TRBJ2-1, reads ETGVTQSPTHLIKTRGQQVTLRCSSQSGHNTVSWYQQALGQGPQFIFQYYREEENGRGNFPPRFSGLQFPNYSSELNVNALELDDSALYLCASSLGTASSYNEQFFGPGTRLTVL.

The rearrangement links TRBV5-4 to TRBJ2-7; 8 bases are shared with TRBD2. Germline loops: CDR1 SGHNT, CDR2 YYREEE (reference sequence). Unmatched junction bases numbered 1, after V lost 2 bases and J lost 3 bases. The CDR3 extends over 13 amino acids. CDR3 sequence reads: CASSFGTSYEQYF. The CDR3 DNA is TGTGCCAGCAGCTTCGGGACTAGCTACGAGCAGTACTTC.

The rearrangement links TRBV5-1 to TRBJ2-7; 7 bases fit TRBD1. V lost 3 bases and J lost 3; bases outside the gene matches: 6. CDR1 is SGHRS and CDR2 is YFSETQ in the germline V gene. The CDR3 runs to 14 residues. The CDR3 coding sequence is TGCGCCAGCAGCTCGTCAGGGGGTAGCTACGAGCAGTACTTC. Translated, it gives CASSSSGGSYEQYF.

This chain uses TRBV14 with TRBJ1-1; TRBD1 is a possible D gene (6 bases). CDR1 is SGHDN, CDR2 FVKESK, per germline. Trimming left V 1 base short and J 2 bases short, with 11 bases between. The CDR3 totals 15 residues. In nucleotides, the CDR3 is TGTGCCAGCAGCCAAGTACCAGGGGCTAACACTGAAGCTTTCTTT. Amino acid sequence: CASSQVPGANTEAFF.

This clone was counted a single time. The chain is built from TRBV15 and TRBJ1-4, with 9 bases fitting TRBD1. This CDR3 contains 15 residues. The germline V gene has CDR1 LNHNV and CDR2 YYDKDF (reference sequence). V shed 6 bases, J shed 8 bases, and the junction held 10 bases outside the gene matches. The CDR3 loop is CATRASRDRDEKLFF. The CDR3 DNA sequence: TGTGCCACCAGGGCGTCCCGGGACAGGGACGAAAAACTGTTTTTT.

The CDR3 sequence: CAIKRAQGLAPYNEQFF. DNA for the CDR3: TGTGCCATCAAAAGGGCACAGGGGCTAGCACCATACAATGAGCAGTTCTTC. The chain couples TRBV10-3 to TRBJ2-1, with 7 positions matching TRBD1. Germline V lookup: CDR1 ENHRY, CDR2 SYGVKD. There are 17 residues in the CDR3. Trimming at V came to 7 bases and at J to 4 bases, leaving 16 bases not matched to a gene.

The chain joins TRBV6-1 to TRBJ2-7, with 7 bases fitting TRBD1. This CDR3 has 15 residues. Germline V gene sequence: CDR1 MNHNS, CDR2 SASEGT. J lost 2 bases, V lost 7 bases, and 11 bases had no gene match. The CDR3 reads CASTLTGIRAYEQYF. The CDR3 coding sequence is TGTGCCAGCACATTGACAGGGATTCGGGCCTACGAGCAGTACTTC.

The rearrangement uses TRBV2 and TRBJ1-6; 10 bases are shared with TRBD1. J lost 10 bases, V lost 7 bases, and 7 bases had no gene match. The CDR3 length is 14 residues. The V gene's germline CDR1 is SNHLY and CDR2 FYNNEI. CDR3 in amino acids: CASTGTGVGSPLHF. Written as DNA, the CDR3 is TGTGCCAGCACCGGGACAGGGGTCGGCTCACCCCTCCACTTT.

The CDR3 DNA is TGTGCCAGCAGCTTTAGCGGGGGGCTGACTAGAGGGGCCAACGTCCTGACTTTC. Protein product: CASSFSGGLTRGANVLTF. V is TRBV7-9 and J is TRBJ2-6; 10 nucleotides align to TRBD2. With V trimmed by 3 bases and J by 4 bases, 9 bases remained unmatched. The germline V gene has CDR1 SEHNR and CDR2 FQNEAQ (reference sequence). The CDR3 contains 18 residues.

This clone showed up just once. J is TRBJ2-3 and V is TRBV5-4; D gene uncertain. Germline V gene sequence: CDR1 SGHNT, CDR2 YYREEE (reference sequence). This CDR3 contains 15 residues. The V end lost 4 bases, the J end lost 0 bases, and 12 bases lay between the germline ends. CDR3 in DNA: TGTGCCAGCAGCCCCGACCAGGCGAGCACAGATACGCAGTATTTT. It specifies CASSPDQASTDTQYF.

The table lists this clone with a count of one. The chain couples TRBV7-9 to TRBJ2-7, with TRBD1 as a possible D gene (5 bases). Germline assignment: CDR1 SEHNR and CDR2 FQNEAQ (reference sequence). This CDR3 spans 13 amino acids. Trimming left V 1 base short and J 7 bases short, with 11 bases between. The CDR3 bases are TGTGCCAGCAGCTTAGGGGCAGGGCAAGAGCAGTACTTC. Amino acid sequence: CASSLGAGQEQYF.

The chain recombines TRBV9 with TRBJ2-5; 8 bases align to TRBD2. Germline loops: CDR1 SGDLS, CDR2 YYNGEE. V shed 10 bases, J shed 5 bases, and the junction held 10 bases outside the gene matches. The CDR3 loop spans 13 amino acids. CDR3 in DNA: TGTGCCTCCGGGAGGGGGGGCATGGAGACCCAGTACTTC. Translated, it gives CASGRGGMETQYF.

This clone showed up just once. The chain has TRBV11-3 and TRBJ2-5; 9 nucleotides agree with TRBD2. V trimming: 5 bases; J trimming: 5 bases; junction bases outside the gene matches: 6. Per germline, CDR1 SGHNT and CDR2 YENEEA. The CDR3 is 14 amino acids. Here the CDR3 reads CASSIAGVGETQYF. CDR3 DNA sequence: TGTGCCAGCAGCATAGCGGGAGTAGGGGAGACCCAGTACTTC.

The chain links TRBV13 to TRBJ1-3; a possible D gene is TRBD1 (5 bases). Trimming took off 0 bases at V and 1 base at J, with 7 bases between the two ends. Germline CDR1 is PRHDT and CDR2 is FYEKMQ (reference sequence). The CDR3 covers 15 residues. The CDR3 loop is CASSLGPGSGNTIYF. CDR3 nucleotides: TGTGCCAGCAGCTTAGGCCCAGGGTCTGGAAACACCATATATTTT.

CDR3 loop: CASSKARDRGLNEQYF. Here the CDR3 DNA reads TGTGCCAGCAGCAAAGCTCGGGACAGGGGGCTTAACGAGCAGTACTTC. The V gene is TRBV21-1, the J gene TRBJ2-7; the D call of TRBD1 is as the table states it, not checked on the DNA. TRBV21-1 is noted as a pseudogene. The CDR3 is made up of 16 amino acids.

DNA for the CDR3: TGTGCCAGCAGCCCCGACGAAGGACAGGGGGGCTACACCTTC. It yields the protein CASSPDEGQGGYTF. The rearrangement uses TRBV7-2 and TRBJ1-2, with 9 bases that match TRBD1. Germline lookup yields CDR1 SGHTA and CDR2 FQGNSA. V trimming: 5 bases; J trimming: 8 bases; junction bases outside the gene matches: 9. The CDR3 has 14 amino acids.

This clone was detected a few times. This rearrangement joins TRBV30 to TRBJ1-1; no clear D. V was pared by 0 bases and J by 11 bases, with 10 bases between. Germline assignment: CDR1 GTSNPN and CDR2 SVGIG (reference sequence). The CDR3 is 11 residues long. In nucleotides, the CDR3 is TGTGCCTGGAGTGTACGACTTCAGGCTTTCTTT. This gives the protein CAWSVRLQAFF.

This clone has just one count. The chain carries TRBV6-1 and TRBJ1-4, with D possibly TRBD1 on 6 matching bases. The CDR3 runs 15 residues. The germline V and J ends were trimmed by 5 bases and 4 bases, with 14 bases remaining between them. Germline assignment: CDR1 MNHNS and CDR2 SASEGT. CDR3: CASSQATGVNEKLFF. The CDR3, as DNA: TGTGCCAGCAGTCAGGCGACAGGAGTTAATGAAAAACTGTTTTTT.

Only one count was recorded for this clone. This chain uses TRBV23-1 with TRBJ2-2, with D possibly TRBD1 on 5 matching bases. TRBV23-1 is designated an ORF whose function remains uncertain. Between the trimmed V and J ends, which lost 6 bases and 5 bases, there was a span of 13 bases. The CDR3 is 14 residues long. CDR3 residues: CASSHDRNTGELFF. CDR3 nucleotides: TGCGCCAGCAGCCACGACAGAAATACCGGGGAGCTGTTTTTT.

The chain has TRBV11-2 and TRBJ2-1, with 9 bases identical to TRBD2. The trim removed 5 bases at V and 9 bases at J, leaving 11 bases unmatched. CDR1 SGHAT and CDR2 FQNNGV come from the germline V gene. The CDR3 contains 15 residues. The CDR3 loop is CASSPSGSGRAEQFF. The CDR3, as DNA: TGTGCCAGCAGCCCCTCGGGTAGCGGGAGAGCTGAGCAGTTCTTC.

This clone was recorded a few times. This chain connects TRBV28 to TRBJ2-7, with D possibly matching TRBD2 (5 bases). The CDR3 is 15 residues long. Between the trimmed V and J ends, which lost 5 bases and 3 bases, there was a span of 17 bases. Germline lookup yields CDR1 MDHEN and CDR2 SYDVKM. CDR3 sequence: CASSPGSTANYEQYF. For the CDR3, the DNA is TGTGCCAGCAGTCCGGGATCCACAGCAAACTACGAGCAGTACTTC.